This T cell receptor beta chain came from a study of human T cells and chemical hapten exposure. As for time point: patch test 3, about 24 weeks after DPC sensitization. The treatment was: therapeutic diphenylcyclopropenone sensitization with weekly scalp DPC. Library construction involved attaching unique molecular identifiers to individual cDNA molecules, which allowed quantitative, reproducible TCR counting. Per the original data handling: Across samples, TCR counts had a median of roughly 91,000 and ranged from about 23,224 to 700,000. TCRdb re-called the RACE reads with MiXCR, one entry per CDR3 protein. TCRdb assigned the V and J calls; the authors' analysis was not used. The sample yields 150,000 to 200,000 distinct CDR3 sequences, roughly a quarter seen once. Broader study findings: With DPC sensitization, TCRs exceeding 1 in 1000 frequency showed no change.

This clonotype turned up a few times. No antigen is known for it. The CDR3 is made up of 13 amino acids. Germline lookup yields CDR1 SQVTM and CDR2 ANQGSEA. Deletions cut 4 bases from V and 0 bases from J, with 7 bases between. Material: whole blood, obtained in connection with sensitization to the hapten diphenylcyclopropenone (DPC). This chain uses TRBV29-1 with TRBJ1-3; no definite D call. The TCR was taken from a woman aged 18-29 years with alopecia areata. Some clones in this sample may be carry-over from other donors' samples. The CDR3 spells CSVGVSSGNTIYF. The CDR3 DNA reads TGCAGCGTTGGCGTGAGCTCTGGAAACACCATATATTTT.